This T cell receptor beta chain was profiled in a study of T cell responses to AZD1222 COVID-19 vaccine. The overall study: Doses given second, at about 4 or about 12 weeks, were pooled. Points from the study as a whole: Repertoire samples came only from after the peak T cell response. Baseline serostatus was positive in only a handful of AZD1222 recipients. The donor group comprised mostly white British people and more females; the analysis possibly underestimated clonal diversity.

V gave up 4 bases and J gave up 1 base, with 10 bases separating them. This CDR3 spans 14 amino acids. From germline, CDR1 is LGHNA and CDR2 YSLEER. A remark on this clone: What it recognizes is unknown.

Profiled with immunoSEQ multiplex PCR; TCRdb holds only in-frame clones, not every one. The table lists 85,000 or so clones, over 80% of them singletons. The chain employs TRBV4-3 and TRBJ1-1; D is undetermined. The clonotype originates from an adult in good health. Sequences were derived from peripheral blood, sampled on day 0 of AZD1222 vaccination. The chain's CDR3 is CASSRGKGNTEAFF. DNA of the CDR3: TGCGCCAGCAGCCGCGGGAAGGGGAACACTGAAGCTTTCTTT.